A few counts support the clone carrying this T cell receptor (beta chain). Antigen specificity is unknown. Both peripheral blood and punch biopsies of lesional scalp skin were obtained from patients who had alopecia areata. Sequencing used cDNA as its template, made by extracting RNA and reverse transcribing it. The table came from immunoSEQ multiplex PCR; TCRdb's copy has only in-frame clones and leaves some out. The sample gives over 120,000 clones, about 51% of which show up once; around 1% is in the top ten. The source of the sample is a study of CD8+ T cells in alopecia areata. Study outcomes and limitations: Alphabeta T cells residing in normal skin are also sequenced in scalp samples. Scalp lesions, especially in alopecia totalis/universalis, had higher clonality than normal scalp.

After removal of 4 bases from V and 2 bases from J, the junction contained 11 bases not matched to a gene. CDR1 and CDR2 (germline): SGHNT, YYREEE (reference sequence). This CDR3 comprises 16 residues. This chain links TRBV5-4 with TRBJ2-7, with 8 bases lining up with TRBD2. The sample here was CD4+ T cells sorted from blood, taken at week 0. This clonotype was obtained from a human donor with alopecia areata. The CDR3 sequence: CASSIPTSGRTYEQYF. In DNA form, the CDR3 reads TGTGCCAGCAGCATCCCTACTAGCGGACGAACCTACGAGCAGTACTTC.